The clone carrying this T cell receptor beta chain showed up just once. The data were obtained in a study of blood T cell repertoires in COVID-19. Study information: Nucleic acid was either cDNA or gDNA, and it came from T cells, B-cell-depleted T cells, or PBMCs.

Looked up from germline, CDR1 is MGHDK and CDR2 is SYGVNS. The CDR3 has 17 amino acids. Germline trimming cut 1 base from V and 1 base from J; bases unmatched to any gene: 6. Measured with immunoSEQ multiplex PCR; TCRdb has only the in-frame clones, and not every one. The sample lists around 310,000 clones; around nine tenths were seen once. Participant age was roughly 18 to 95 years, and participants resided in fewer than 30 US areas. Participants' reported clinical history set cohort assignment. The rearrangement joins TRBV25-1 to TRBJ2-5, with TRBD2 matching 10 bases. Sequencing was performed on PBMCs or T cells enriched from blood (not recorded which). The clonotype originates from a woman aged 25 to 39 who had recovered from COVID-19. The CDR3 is CASSESAASGGQETQYF. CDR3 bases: TGTGCCAGCAGTGAATCTGCGGCTAGCGGGGGCCAAGAGACCCAGTACTTC. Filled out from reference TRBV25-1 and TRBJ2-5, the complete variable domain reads EADIYQTPRYLVIGTGKKITLECSQTMGHDKMYWYQQDPGMELHLIHYSYGVNSTEKGDLSSESTVSRIRTEHFPLTLESARPSHTSQYLCASSESAASGGQETQYFGPGTRLLVL.